Listed below are T cell receptor beta chains from one sample, sequenced in a study of regulatory T cells in long-lasting Graves disease. TCRdb ran MiXCR on the multiplex PCR reads and lists one entry per CDR3 protein. The sample contains some 330,000 distinct CDR3 sequences, 20% to 25% of which appear only once. The source was peripheral blood mononuclear cells (PBMCs), collected when the disease was refractory, from a patient treated with antithyroid drugs. Source of these receptors: a woman in her 40s with Graves disease. Each CDR3 is given with its conserved first and last residue. A D gene is named only where the DNA matches it firmly. Clone size appears in some rows only: once, few, many, or a class for an expanded clone.

j_gene: TRBJ2-7
d_gene: TRBD2
abundance: many
v_gene: TRBV2
CDR3nt: TGTGCCAGCAGCGCGGGACTAGGCTCCTACGAGCAGTACTTC
CDR3aa: CASSAGLGSYEQYF

j_gene: TRBJ2-3
d_gene: TRBD2
abundance: NA
v_gene: TRBV28
CDR3nt: TGTGCCAGCAGTTTAGACCGGACTAGCCTAGAGGTGACAGATACGCAGTATTTT
CDR3aa: CASSLDRTSLEVTDTQYF

j_gene: TRBJ2-3
d_gene: NA
abundance: NA
v_gene: TRBV28
CDR3nt: TGTGCCAGCAGTTCCCCGAATCCATACACGCAGTATTTT
CDR3aa: CASSSPNPYTQYF

j_gene: TRBJ2-2
d_gene: NA
abundance: NA
v_gene: TRBV2
CDR3nt: TGTGCCAGCAGTGCCGGGGGGCCAACCGGGGAGCTGTTTTTT
CDR3aa: CASSAGGPTGELFF

j_gene: TRBJ1-4
d_gene: NA
abundance: NA
v_gene: TRBV28
CDR3nt: TGTGCCAGCAGTTCGTCCGGGATAGGGGGTGGAAAACTGTTTTTT
CDR3aa: CASSSSGIGGGKLFF

j_gene: TRBJ2-5
d_gene: NA
abundance: NA
v_gene: TRBV28
CDR3nt: TGTGCCAGCAGAGGACAGGGAGGGCCGAAGGGGACCCAGTACTTC
CDR3aa: CASRGQGGPKGTQYF

j_gene: TRBJ2-1
d_gene: TRBD2
abundance: NA
v_gene: TRBV20-1
CDR3nt: TGCAGTGCTAGAATAGCGGGAGCGGGGAATGAGCAGTTCTTC
CDR3aa: CSARIAGAGNEQFF

j_gene: TRBJ2-6
d_gene: NA
abundance: few
v_gene: TRBV7-9
CDR3nt: TGTGCCAGCAGCCAGGGATCCGGGGCCAACGTCCCGACTTTC
CDR3aa: CASSQGSGANVPTF

j_gene: TRBJ2-5
d_gene: TRBD1
abundance: many
v_gene: TRBV29-1
CDR3nt: TGCAGCGTTGAAGGGGACAGGGTGGCAGAGACCCAGTACTTC
CDR3aa: CSVEGDRVAETQYF

j_gene: TRBJ2-5
d_gene: NA
abundance: many
v_gene: TRBV11-2
CDR3nt: TGTGCCAGCAGCTTAAACAGGGCCCAAGAGACCCAGTACTTC
CDR3aa: CASSLNRAQETQYF

j_gene: TRBJ2-7
d_gene: TRBD1
abundance: NA
v_gene: TRBV11-2
CDR3nt: TGTGCCAGCAGAGAATGGGACAGGGGTGCGAGAGAGCAGTACTTC
CDR3aa: CASREWDRGAREQYF

j_gene: TRBJ1-4
d_gene: TRBD1
abundance: many
v_gene: TRBV20-1
CDR3nt: TGCAGTGCTGCCGGGACAGGGGTAGTTGAAAAACTGTTTTTT
CDR3aa: CSAAGTGVVEKLFF

j_gene: TRBJ2-1
d_gene: TRBD2
abundance: once
v_gene: TRBV5-1
CDR3nt: TGCGCCAGCAGCTTGGTCCAGCGGGAGGGTGATGAGCAGTTCTTC
CDR3aa: CASSLVQREGDEQFF

j_gene: TRBJ2-5
d_gene: NA
abundance: few
v_gene: TRBV4-1
CDR3nt: TGCGCCAGCAGCCAGGGCAGGGAGGAGACCCAGTACTTC
CDR3aa: CASSQGREETQYF

j_gene: TRBJ1-3
d_gene: NA
abundance: NA
v_gene: TRBV6-2/TRBV6-3
CDR3nt: TGTGCCAGCAGTGAACCGACGGAGTTTACTGGAAACACCATATATTTT
CDR3aa: CASSEPTEFTGNTIYF

j_gene: TRBJ2-5
d_gene: NA
abundance: NA
v_gene: TRBV2
CDR3nt: TGTGCCAGCAGGGCCCGGATACAAGAGACCCAGTACTTC
CDR3aa: CASRARIQETQYF

j_gene: TRBJ1-1
d_gene: NA
abundance: few
v_gene: TRBV3-1
CDR3nt: TGTGCCAGCAGCCAAGGGGCGGCGAAGCCGAACACTGAAGCTTTCTTT
CDR3aa: CASSQGAAKPNTEAFF

j_gene: TRBJ2-5
d_gene: NA
abundance: NA
v_gene: TRBV3-1
CDR3nt: TGTGCCAGCAGCCTTTTAAAAGAGACCCAGTACTTC
CDR3aa: CASSLLKETQYF

j_gene: TRBJ2-4
d_gene: TRBD2
abundance: NA
v_gene: TRBV13
CDR3nt: TGTGCCAGCAGTAAAGCGGTGGGACTAGCAATCGAAAACATTCAGTACTTC
CDR3aa: CASSKAVGLAIENIQYF

j_gene: TRBJ1-5
d_gene: TRBD1
abundance: few
v_gene: TRBV27
CDR3nt: TGTGCCAGCAGTTGGACAGGGAAAAGGGGCAATCAGCCCCAGCATTTT
CDR3aa: CASSWTGKRGNQPQHF

j_gene: TRBJ2-7
d_gene: TRBD2
abundance: many
v_gene: TRBV11-1
CDR3nt: TGTGCCAGCAGCTTACAGCGGACTAGCTTAGGCGAGCAGTACTTC
CDR3aa: CASSLQRTSLGEQYF

j_gene: TRBJ1-4
d_gene: NA
abundance: many
v_gene: TRBV28
CDR3nt: TGTGCCAGCAGTTGGGGGGCGCAGACTAATGAAAAACTGTTTTTT
CDR3aa: CASSWGAQTNEKLFF

j_gene: TRBJ2-7
d_gene: NA
abundance: NA
v_gene: TRBV7-6
CDR3nt: TGTGCCAGCAGCTTAACCCCCGGTAAAGGGCAGTATTCCTACGAGCAGTACTTC
CDR3aa: CASSLTPGKGQYSYEQYF

j_gene: TRBJ2-7
d_gene: TRBD2
abundance: few
v_gene: TRBV20-1
CDR3nt: TGCAGTGCCGGTGAAGCGGGACCAAGAAACGAGCAGTACTTC
CDR3aa: CSAGEAGPRNEQYF

j_gene: TRBJ2-1
d_gene: TRBD1
abundance: NA
v_gene: TRBV7-9
CDR3nt: TGTGCCAGCAGCTCCCGGACAGGGGGTATAAGCAATGAGCAGTTCTTC
CDR3aa: CASSSRTGGISNEQFF

j_gene: TRBJ1-5
d_gene: NA
abundance: many
v_gene: TRBV7-2
CDR3nt: TGTGCCAGCAGCTACTCAGGACAGACTAATCAGCCCCAGCATTTT
CDR3aa: CASSYSGQTNQPQHF

j_gene: TRBJ1-2
d_gene: NA
abundance: many
v_gene: TRBV28
CDR3nt: TGTGCCAGCACACCCGATAGCCATGGCTACACCTTC
CDR3aa: CASTPDSHGYTF

j_gene: TRBJ1-5
d_gene: TRBD1
abundance: NA
v_gene: TRBV6-1
CDR3nt: TGTGCCAGCAGCCATCGGACAGGGAGCGACAATCAGCCCCAGCATTTT
CDR3aa: CASSHRTGSDNQPQHF

j_gene: TRBJ1-1
d_gene: NA
abundance: many
v_gene: TRBV29-1
CDR3nt: TGCAGCGTGGACAGCTTAAACACTGAAGCTTTCTTT
CDR3aa: CSVDSLNTEAFF

j_gene: TRBJ2-5
d_gene: TRBD2
abundance: many
v_gene: TRBV28
CDR3nt: TGTGCCAGCAGTTACCTTAGCGGGAGCCCCTCACAAGAGACCCAGTACTTC
CDR3aa: CASSYLSGSPSQETQYF